The 10 T cell receptor beta chains below were found in one sample sequenced in a study of T cells in Graves' hyperthyroidism and ophthalmopathy (dated by TCRdb to the late 2010s). The library was built by means of multiplex PCR. Data came from an Illumina HiSeq 2000. The TCR beta CDR3 regions were amplified from RNA transcripts. A first-round RT-PCR of the TCR CDR3 used the HTBI primer set with the Qiagen OneStep RT-PCR kit. TCRdb cleaned the public reads at Q25 with fastp, built clones with MiXCR and kept in-frame beta chains. Each CDR3 protein gets just one entry, which takes the most common genes and DNA from the rows behind it. The sample table contains around 560,000 distinct CDR3 sequences; only one count was recorded for about a sixth of them. The ten largest clones represent around a sixth of the sample. The specimen was blood. The receptor source for this set is a woman aged 18 to 35 with Graves' hyperthyroidism.

On this clonotype: One base away lies a much larger clone, so this may be a sequencing read error. The chain recombines TRBV2 with TRBJ2-7, with unresolved D. CDR3 length equals 13 residues. The V end was cut by 8 bases, the J end by 2 bases, with 13 bases between. Germline assignment: CDR1 SNHLY and CDR2 FYNNEI. This CDR3 reads CASGEEKTYEQYF. CDR3 DNA: TGTGCCAGCGGCGAAGAGAAGACCTACGAGCAGTACTTC. Filled out from reference TRBV2 and TRBJ2-7, the complete variable domain reads EPEVTQTPSHQVTQMGQEVILRCVPISNHLYFYWYRQILGQKVEFLVSFYNNEISEKSEIFDDQFSVERPDGSNFTLKIRSTKLEDSAMYFCASGEEKTYEQYFGPGTRLTVT.

This clonotype was picked up a small number of times. CDR3: CASSQGLAGGRYEQYF. CDR3 bases: TGTGCCAGCAGCCAAGGACTAGCGGGGGGGCGGTACGAGCAGTACTTC. The rearrangement joins TRBV3-1 to TRBJ2-7; the match to TRBD2 covers 14 bases. V was pared by 1 base and J by 4 bases, with 3 bases of the junction left unmatched. Germline-derived CDR1 and CDR2 are LGHDT and YNNKEL (reference sequence). The CDR3 length is 16 residues.

V gene TRBV19 combines with J gene TRBJ2-1; D is possibly TRBD2 (5 bases). CDR1 and CDR2 (germline): LNHDA, SQIVND (reference sequence). Trimming pared 2 bases from V and 1 base from J, leaving 9 bases between. The CDR3 is 15 amino acids. CDR3 in DNA: TGTGCCAGTAGTATAACTAGATTATCCTACAATGAGCAGTTCTTC. Its protein is CASSITRLSYNEQFF.

This clonotype was observed many times. CDR3 sequence: CASSIGQGASGNQPQHF. The DNA for the CDR3 is TGTGCCAGCAGTATAGGACAGGGGGCGTCGGGCAATCAGCCCCAGCATTTT. The J gene is TRBJ1-5, the V gene TRBV12-3 or TRBV12-4, with TRBD1 matching over 11 bases. Unmatched junction bases numbered 8, after V lost 5 bases and J lost 2 bases. CDR3 size: 17 residues.

The V call is TRBV7-9, the J call TRBJ2-3; TRBD2 matches at 10 bases. From germline, CDR1 is SEHNR and CDR2 FQNEAQ (reference sequence). The CDR3 runs 17 residues. After removal of 7 bases from V and 2 bases from J, the junction contained 12 bases not matched to a gene. The CDR3 DNA sequence: TGTGCCAGCATCCCCCCCGGGACTAGCGATTACACAGATACGCAGTATTTT. It specifies CASIPPGTSDYTDTQYF.

The chain carries TRBV12-3 or TRBV12-4 and TRBJ2-1; TRBD1 matches at 8 bases. The CDR3 length is 15 residues. V dropped 1 base and J dropped 9; count of bases not matched to a gene: 8. CDR3 DNA: TGTGCCAGCAGTTTAGGGACAGGGTGGCAGGGTGAGCAGTTCTTC. As protein: CASSLGTGWQGEQFF.

The rearrangement uses TRBV20-1 and TRBJ1-2; weak D call: TRBD1 (5 bases). The CDR3 extends over 17 amino acids. V gave up 6 bases and J gave up 0 bases, with 23 bases separating them. Germline V lookup: CDR1 DFQATT, CDR2 SNEGSKA (reference sequence). Here the CDR3 DNA reads TGCAGTGCCTCGGGACTCCTAGCCTGTAGTGCTAACTATGGCTACACCTTC. It translates to CSASGLLACSANYGYTF.

This clonotype was detected many times. The rearrangement joins TRBV10-1 to TRBJ1-2, with D perhaps TRBD1 (5 bases). CDR3 length equals 16 residues. V dropped 4 bases and J dropped 6 bases, with 21 bases sitting between them. Per germline, CDR1 WNHNN and CDR2 SYGVQD (reference sequence). The DNA for the CDR3 is TGCGCCAGCAGTGGGAGTCGGAGGGGCCTCCTGGATGGCTACACCTTC. Translation gives CASSGSRRGLLDGYTF.

This clonotype was counted many times. V is TRBV2 and J is TRBJ1-4; a possible D gene is TRBD1 (5 bases). The CDR3 is made up of 13 amino acids. The ends were cut back, 4 bases at V and 8 bases at J, with 11 bases in the middle. The germline CDR1 and CDR2 sequences are SNHLY and FYNNEI. The CDR3 loop is CASSVDSWEKLFF. The CDR3 DNA sequence: TGTGCCAGCAGTGTCGACAGCTGGGAAAAACTGTTTTTT.

This clonotype was recorded many times. This rearrangement joins TRBV7-9 to TRBJ2-5, with D perhaps TRBD1 or TRBD2 (5 bases each). The germline CDR1 and CDR2 sequences are SEHNR and FQNEAQ (reference sequence). This CDR3 has 13 residues. Trimming left V 4 bases short and J 4 bases short, with 10 bases between. The CDR3 DNA reads as TGTGCCAGCAGCTCGAGGGGACCAGAGACCCAGTACTTC. Translated, it gives CASSSRGPETQYF.